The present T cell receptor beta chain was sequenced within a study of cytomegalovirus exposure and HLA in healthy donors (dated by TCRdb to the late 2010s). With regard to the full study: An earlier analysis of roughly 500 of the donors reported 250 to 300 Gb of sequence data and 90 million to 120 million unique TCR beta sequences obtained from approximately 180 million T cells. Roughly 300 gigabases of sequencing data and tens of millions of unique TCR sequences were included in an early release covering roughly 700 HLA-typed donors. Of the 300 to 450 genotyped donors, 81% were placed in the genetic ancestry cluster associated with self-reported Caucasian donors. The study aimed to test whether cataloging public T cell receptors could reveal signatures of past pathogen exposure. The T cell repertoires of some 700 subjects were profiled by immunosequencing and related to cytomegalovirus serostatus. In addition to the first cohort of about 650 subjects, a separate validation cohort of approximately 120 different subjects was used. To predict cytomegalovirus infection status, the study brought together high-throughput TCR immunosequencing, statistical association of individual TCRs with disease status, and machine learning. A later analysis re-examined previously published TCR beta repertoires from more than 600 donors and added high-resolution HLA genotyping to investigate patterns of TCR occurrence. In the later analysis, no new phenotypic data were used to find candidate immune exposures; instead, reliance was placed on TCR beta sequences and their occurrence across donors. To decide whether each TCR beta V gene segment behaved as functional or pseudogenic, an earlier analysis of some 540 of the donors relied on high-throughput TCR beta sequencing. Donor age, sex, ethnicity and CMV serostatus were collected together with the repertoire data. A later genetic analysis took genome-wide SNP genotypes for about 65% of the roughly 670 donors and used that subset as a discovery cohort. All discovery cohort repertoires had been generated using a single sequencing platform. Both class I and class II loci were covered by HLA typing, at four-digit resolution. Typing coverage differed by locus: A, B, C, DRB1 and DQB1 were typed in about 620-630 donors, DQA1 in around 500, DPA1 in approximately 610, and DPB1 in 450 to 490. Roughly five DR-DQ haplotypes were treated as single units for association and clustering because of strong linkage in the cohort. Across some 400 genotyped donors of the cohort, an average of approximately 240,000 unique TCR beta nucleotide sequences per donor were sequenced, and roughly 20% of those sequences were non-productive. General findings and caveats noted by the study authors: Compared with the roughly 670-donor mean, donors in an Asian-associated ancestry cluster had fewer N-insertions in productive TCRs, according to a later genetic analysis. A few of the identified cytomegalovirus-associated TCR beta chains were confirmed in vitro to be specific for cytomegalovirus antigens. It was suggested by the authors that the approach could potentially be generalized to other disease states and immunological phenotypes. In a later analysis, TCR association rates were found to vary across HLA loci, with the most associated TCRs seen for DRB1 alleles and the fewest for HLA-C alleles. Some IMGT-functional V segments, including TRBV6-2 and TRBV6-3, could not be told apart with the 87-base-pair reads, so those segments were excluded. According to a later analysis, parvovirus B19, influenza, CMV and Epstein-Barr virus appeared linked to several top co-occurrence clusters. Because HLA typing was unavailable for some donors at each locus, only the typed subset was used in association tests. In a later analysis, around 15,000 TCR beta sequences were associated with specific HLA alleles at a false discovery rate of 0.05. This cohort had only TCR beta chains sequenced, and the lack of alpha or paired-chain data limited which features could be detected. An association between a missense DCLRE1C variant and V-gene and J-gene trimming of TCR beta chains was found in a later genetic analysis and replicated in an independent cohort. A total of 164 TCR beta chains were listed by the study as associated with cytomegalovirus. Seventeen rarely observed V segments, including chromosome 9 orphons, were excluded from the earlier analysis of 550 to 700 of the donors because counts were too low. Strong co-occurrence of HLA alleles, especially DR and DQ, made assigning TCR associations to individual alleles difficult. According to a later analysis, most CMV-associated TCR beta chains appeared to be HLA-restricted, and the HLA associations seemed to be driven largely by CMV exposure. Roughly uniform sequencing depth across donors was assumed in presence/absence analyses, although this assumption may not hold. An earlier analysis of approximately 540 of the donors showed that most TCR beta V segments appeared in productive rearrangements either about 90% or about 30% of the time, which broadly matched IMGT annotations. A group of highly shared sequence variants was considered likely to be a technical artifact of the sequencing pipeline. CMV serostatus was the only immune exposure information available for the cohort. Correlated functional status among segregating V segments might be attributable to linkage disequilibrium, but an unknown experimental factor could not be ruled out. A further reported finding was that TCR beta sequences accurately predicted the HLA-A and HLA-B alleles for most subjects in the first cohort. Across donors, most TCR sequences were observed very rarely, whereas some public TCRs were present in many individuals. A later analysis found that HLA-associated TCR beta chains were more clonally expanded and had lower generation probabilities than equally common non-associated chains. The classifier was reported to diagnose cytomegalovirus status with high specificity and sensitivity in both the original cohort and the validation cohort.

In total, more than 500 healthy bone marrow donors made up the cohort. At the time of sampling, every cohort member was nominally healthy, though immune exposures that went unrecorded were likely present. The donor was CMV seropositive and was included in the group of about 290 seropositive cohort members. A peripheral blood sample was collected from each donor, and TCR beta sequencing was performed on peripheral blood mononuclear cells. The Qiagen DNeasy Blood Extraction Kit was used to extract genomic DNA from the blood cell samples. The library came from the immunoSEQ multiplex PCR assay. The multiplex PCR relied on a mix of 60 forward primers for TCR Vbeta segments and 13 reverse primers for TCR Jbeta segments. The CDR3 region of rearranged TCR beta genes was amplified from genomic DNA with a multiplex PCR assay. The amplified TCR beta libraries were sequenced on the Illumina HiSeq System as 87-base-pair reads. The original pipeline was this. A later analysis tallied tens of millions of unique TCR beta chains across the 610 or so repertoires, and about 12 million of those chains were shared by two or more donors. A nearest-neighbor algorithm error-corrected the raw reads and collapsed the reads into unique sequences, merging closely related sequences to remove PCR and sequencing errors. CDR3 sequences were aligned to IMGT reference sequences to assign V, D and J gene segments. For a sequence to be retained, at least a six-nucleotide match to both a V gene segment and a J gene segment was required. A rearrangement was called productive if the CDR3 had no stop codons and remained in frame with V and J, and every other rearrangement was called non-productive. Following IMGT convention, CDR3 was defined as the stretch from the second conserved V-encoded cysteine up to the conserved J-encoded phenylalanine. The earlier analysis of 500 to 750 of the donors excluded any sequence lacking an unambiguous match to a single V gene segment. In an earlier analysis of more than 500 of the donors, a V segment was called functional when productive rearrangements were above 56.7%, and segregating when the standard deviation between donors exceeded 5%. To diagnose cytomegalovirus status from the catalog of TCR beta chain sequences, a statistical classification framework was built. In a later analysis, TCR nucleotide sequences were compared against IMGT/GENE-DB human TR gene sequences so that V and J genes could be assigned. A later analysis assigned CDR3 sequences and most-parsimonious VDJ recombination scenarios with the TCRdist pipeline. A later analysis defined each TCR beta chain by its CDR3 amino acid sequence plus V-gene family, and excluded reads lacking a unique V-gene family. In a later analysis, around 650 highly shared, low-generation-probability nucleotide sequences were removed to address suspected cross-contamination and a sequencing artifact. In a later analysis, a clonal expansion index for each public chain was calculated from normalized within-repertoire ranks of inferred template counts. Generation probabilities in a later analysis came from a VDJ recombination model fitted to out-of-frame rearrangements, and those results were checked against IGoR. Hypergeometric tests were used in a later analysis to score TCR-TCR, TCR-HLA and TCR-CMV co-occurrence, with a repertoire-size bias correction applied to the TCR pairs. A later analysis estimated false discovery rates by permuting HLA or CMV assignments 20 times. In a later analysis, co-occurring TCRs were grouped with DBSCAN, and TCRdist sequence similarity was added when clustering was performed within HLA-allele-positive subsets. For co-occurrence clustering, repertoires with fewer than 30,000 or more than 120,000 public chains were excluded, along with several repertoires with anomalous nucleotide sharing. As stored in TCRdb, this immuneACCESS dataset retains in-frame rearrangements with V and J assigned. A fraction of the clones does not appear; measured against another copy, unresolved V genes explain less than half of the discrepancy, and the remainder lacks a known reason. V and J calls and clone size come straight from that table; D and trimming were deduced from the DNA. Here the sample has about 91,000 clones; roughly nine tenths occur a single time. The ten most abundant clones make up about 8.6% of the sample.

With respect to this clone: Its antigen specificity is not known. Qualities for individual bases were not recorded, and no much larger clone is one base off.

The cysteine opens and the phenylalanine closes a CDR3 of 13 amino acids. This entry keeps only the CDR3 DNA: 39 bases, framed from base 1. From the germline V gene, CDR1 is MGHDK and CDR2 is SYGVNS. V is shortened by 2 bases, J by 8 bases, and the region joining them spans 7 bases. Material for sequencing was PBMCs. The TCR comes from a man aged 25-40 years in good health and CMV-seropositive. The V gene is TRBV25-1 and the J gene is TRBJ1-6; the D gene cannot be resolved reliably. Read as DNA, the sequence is TGTGCCAGCAGTGAAATCCGAGATTCACCCCTCCACTTT. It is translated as CASSEIRDSPLHF.